These 20 T cell receptor beta chains were sequenced from one sample in a study of OX40 agonist ivuxolimab in advanced cancers. Libraries were prepared by immunoSEQ multiplex PCR; TCRdb keeps only in-frame clonotypes and omits some of them. Here the sample spans roughly 61,000 clones, about 90% being singletons. Specimen: CD4+ or CD8+ T cells sorted from blood, collected in a trial of the OX40 agonist ivuxolimab. The receptors originated from an adult with an advanced solid tumor such as melanoma, head and neck, liver or kidney cancer.

Only a few counts were recorded for this clone. This chain joins TRBV28 and TRBJ1-5; unclear D gene. From germline, CDR1 is MDHEN and CDR2 SYDVKM. The germline V and J ends were trimmed by 6 bases and 0 bases, with 9 bases remaining between them. The CDR3 length is 14 residues. The CDR3 DNA sequence: TGTGCCAGCAGGGAGGTAGATAGCAATCAGCCCCAGCATTTT. Its protein product is CASREVDSNQPQHF.

The CDR3 nucleotides read TGTGCCAGTAGTATAGATGCAGGGCTCACCGGGAACACCATATATTTT. This encodes CASSIDAGLTGNTIYF. The chain couples TRBV19 to TRBJ1-3; possible D gene TRBD1, 5 bases. Trimming took 0 bases from V and 7 from J, leaving 16 bases between them. There are 16 residues in the CDR3. The germline gives CDR1 LNHDA, CDR2 SQIVND (reference sequence).

This clone was counted a single time. The chain joins TRBV6-5 to TRBJ2-2; no clear D. The V gene lost 1 base and the J gene lost 3 bases, with 3 bases spanning the gap. The V gene's germline CDR1 is MNHEY and CDR2 SVGAGI. The CDR3 runs 13 residues. The DNA of the CDR3 is TGTGCCAGCAGTTACTACTACACCGGGGAGCTGTTTTTT. It specifies CASSYYYTGELFF.

For the CDR3, the DNA is TGTGCCAGCAGTTATAACAGGGACAGTACCTACGAGCAGTACTTC. Protein sequence: CASSYNRDSTYEQYF. The chain recombines TRBV28 with TRBJ2-7; 7 bases fit TRBD1. V shed 4 bases and J 2 bases; nucleotides not matched to a gene: 8. Germline V gene lookup returns CDR1 MDHEN and CDR2 SYDVKM. This CDR3 has 15 amino acids.

The rearrangement links TRBV28 to TRBJ2-3, with unresolved D. The length of the CDR3 is 14 residues. Between the trimmed V and J ends, which lost 6 bases and 4 bases, there was a span of 14 bases. Germline loops: CDR1 MDHEN, CDR2 SYDVKM. CDR3 DNA sequence: TGTGCCAGCAGCTCCTTTGGGTCATCAGATACGCAGTATTTT. Translated: CASSSFGSSDTQYF. The complete variable domain, with remaining parts taken from reference TRBV28 and TRBJ2-3, reads DVKVTQSSRYLVKRTGEKVFLECVQDMDHENMFWYRQDPGLGLRLIYFSYDVKMKEKGDIPEGYSVSREKKERFSLILESASTNQTSMYLCASSSFGSSDTQYFGPGTRLTVL.

This clone appeared once. The J gene is TRBJ1-2, the V gene TRBV9, with 7 bases identical to TRBD1. Germline V gene sequence: CDR1 SGDLS, CDR2 YYNGEE. The CDR3 totals 18 residues. Trimming at V came to 5 bases and at J to 0 bases, leaving 16 bases not matched to a gene. CDR3: CASRGQVRQGGTNYGYTF. The CDR3 DNA reads as TGTGCCAGCAGAGGACAGGTGAGGCAAGGAGGGACTAACTATGGCTACACCTTC. The variable domain in full, with the rest retrieved from reference TRBV9 and TRBJ1-2, is DSGVTQTPKHLITATGQRVTLRCSPRSGDLSVYWYQQSLDQGLQFLIQYYNGEERAKGNILERFSAQQFPDLHSELNLSSLELGDSALYFCASRGQVRQGGTNYGYTFGSGTRLTVV.

V gene TRBV4-1 combines with J gene TRBJ1-5, with D perhaps TRBD1 (5 bases). The germline V gene has CDR1 MGHRA and CDR2 YSYEKL. Trimming pared 2 bases from V and 2 bases from J, leaving 16 bases between. The CDR3 covers 17 residues. Written as DNA, the CDR3 is TGCGCCAGCAGCCAAAGTAGGTACAGGTCCGGCAATCAGCCCCAGCATTTT. Its translation is CASSQSRYRSGNQPQHF.

In its sample, this clone was seen once. The chain recombines TRBV25-1 with TRBJ2-1; 7 bases fit TRBD2. The CDR3 loop spans 12 amino acids. Losses at the gene ends were 8 bases for V and 5 bases for J; bases not matched to a gene: 3. Germline-derived CDR1 and CDR2 are MGHDK and SYGVNS. CDR3 loop: CASDGRHNEQFF. The CDR3 DNA sequence: TGTGCCAGCGACGGGAGGCACAATGAGCAGTTCTTC. The full variable domain, rest sourced from reference TRBV25-1 and TRBJ2-1, is EADIYQTPRYLVIGTGKKITLECSQTMGHDKMYWYQQDPGMELHLIHYSYGVNSTEKGDLSSESTVSRIRTEHFPLTLESARPSHTSQYLCASDGRHNEQFFGPGTRLTVL.

The chain recombines TRBV15 with TRBJ2-7; D is ambiguous. CDR3 length equals 15 residues. Trimming stripped 1 base from V and 0 bases from J, with 10 bases between. The germline V gene has CDR1 LNHNV and CDR2 YYDKDF (reference sequence). The CDR3 sequence: CATSRGATGSYEQYF. The CDR3 DNA reads TGTGCCACCAGCAGAGGAGCGACGGGCTCCTACGAGCAGTACTTC.

V usage is TRBV6-6 and J usage is TRBJ1-6, with no clear D. Trimming took 2 bases from V and 4 from J, leaving 12 bases between them. CDR1 is MNHNY, CDR2 SVGAGI, per germline (reference sequence). CDR3 length: 16 residues. CDR3 nucleotide sequence: TGTGCCAGCAGTTACGCAACAGATCTTTATAATTCACCCCTCCACTTT. Translation gives CASSYATDLYNSPLHF.

The gene calls are TRBV7-9 and TRBJ2-1, with 8 positions matching TRBD1. Losses at the gene ends were 6 bases for V and 9 bases for J; bases not matched to a gene: 4. Germline loops: CDR1 SEHNR, CDR2 FQNEAQ (reference sequence). This CDR3 region has 12 residues. The chain's CDR3 is CASRDRVGEQFF. The CDR3 bases are TGTGCCAGCAGGGACAGGGTGGGTGAGCAGTTCTTC.

J is TRBJ2-1 and V is TRBV25-1; 7 bases map to TRBD2. V lost 4 bases, J lost 4 bases, and 7 bases stayed unmatched. Per the germline V gene, CDR1 is MGHDK and CDR2 is SYGVNS. The CDR3 has 15 amino acids. CDR3 in DNA: TGTGCCAGCAGTGTTCGCGGGAGTGTTTACAATGAGCAGTTCTTC. It translates to CASSVRGSVYNEQFF.

V is TRBV7-9 and J is TRBJ1-2; D might be TRBD1 (6 bases). The V gene's germline CDR1 is SEHNR and CDR2 FQNEAQ (reference sequence). Trimming cost V 8 bases and J 8 bases, with 24 bases left between them. This CDR3 has 15 amino acids. The CDR3 DNA is TGTGCCAGCCGCCCCTGGGTCGGAGGGGGTTCAGGCTACACCTTC. Translated: CASRPWVGGGSGYTF. Filled out from reference TRBV7-9 and TRBJ1-2, the complete variable domain reads DTGVSQNPRHKITKRGQNVTFRCDPISEHNRLYWYRQTLGQGPEFLTYFQNEAQLEKSRLLSDRFSAERPKGSFSTLEIQRTEQGDSAMYLCASRPWVGGGSGYTFGSGTRLTVV.

The rearrangement uses TRBV12-2 and TRBJ2-1; the table assigns TRBD1, which was not confirmed against the DNA. TRBV12-2 is designated a pseudogene. CDR3 length: 15 residues. CDR3 region: CASRSDRVIYNEQFF. The DNA of the CDR3 is TGTGCAAGTCGCTCCGACAGGGTTATCTACAATGAGCAGTTCTTC.

This sequence joins TRBV28 and TRBJ2-7; D gene ambiguous. Germline loops: CDR1 MDHEN, CDR2 SYDVKM. The CDR3 has 14 residues. Trimming stripped 6 bases from V and 0 bases from J, with 12 bases between. The CDR3 sequence: CASSSLGSSYEQYF. CDR3 DNA sequence: TGTGCCAGCAGCTCCCTCGGTAGCTCCTACGAGCAGTACTTC.

The chain employs TRBV5-1 and TRBJ1-6; D possibly corresponds to TRBD1 (5 bases). The CDR3 contains 12 residues. The ends were cut back, 0 bases at V and 12 bases at J, with 7 bases in the middle. Germline V CDR1 and CDR2: SGHRS, YFSETQ. CDR3 sequence: CASSLGGGPLHF. The CDR3 DNA sequence: TGCGCCAGCAGCTTGGGGGGCGGACCCCTCCACTTT.

This clone has only a few counts. In nucleotides, the CDR3 is TGTGCCAGCAGCCCCGGGGGGGAGACCCAGTACTTC. This translates into CASSPGGETQYF. The gene calls are TRBV28 and TRBJ2-5; 7 positions agree with TRBD2. The CDR3 is made up of 12 amino acids. Germline V gives CDR1 MDHEN, CDR2 SYDVKM. V shed 6 bases, J shed 5 bases, and the junction held 3 bases outside the gene matches.

V is TRBV9 and J is TRBJ2-1, with D possibly being TRBD2 (6 bases). This CDR3 has 15 amino acids. Trimming took 0 bases from V and 2 from J, leaving 9 bases between them. Germline V gives CDR1 SGDLS, CDR2 YYNGEE. Here the CDR3 DNA reads TGTGCCAGCAGCGTAGGTAGCGGAGCCTACAATGAGCAGTTCTTC. Its protein product is CASSVGSGAYNEQFF.

The V call is TRBV6-5, the J call TRBJ2-7; D is possibly TRBD1 (6 bases). With 1 base removed from V and 3 bases from J, the gap between germline ends came to 13 bases. Germline values: CDR1 MNHEY, CDR2 SVGAGI. The CDR3 is made up of 15 amino acids. CDR3 residues: CASSYLRQAVYEQYF. The CDR3 DNA is TGTGCCAGCAGTTACTTGAGACAGGCGGTCTACGAGCAGTACTTC.

The rearrangement joins TRBV6-5 to TRBJ2-1, with 8 positions matching TRBD2. Per germline, CDR1 MNHEY and CDR2 SVGAGI. The CDR3 loop spans 14 amino acids. The trim removed 5 bases at V and 0 bases at J, leaving 0 bases unmatched. DNA for the CDR3: TGTGCCAGCAGTAGCGGGAGCTCCTACAATGAGCAGTTCTTC. Its translation: CASSSGSSYNEQFF.